This T cell receptor (beta chain) came from a study of shared clonotypes between healthy human individuals. Study-level information: A donor's plate count was three for CD4 naive and three for CD4 memory; CD8 naive had two and CD8 memory one.

V was trimmed by 3 bases and J by 6 bases, leaving 9 bases between them. The germline V gene encodes CDR1 MDHEN and CDR2 SYDVKM. CDR3 size: 13 residues. With regard to this clone: Its antigen remains unidentified.

Study-wide points: Clonotype sharing across several donors was observed for around 5% of naive CD4 clonotypes. Collection of samples was limited to blood; tissue repertoires likely differ.

Deep was the level at which the assay was run. This table comes from immunoSEQ multiplex PCR, and its TCRdb copy is limited to in-frame clones, with some not included. Of some 1,600,000 clones listed, under 99% are singletons. Sequenced input: naive CD4+ T cells sorted from blood. The subset: CD45RA+ positively selected. The clonotype comes from a man aged 25 to 40 in good health. The chain carries TRBV28 and TRBJ1-5; a weak D match, TRBD1 (5 bases). DNA of the CDR3: TGTGCCAGCAGTTTGGGGGGAAGTCAGCCCCAGCATTTT. Amino acids: CASSLGGSQPQHF.